This TCR beta chain is from a study of spatial heterogeneity in lung cancer. Whole-study findings and limits: Follow-up blood showed ubiquitous expanded tumor TCRs less than blood at resection did.

CDR1 SEHNR and CDR2 FQNEAQ come from the germline V gene (reference sequence). This CDR3 region has 14 residues. The ends were cut back, 4 bases at V and 5 bases at J, with 12 bases in the middle. Every cDNA TCR molecule received its own unique molecular identifier. TCRdb ran MiXCR on the 5' RACE reads and lists one entry per CDR3 protein. The sample lists approximately 81,000 distinct CDR3 sequences, around 12% occurring once. This clonotype was observed a handful of times. Its antigen is not known. Time point described: sample taken at primary tumor resection. Unsorted tumor, nontumor lung tissue or cryopreserved PBMC supplied the whole RNA. Patients with untreated early-stage non-small cell lung cancer, numbering some 68, were the donors.

The sequence came from a male donor with early-stage non-small cell lung cancer. Sample: PBMCs, taken at surgery. The chain employs TRBV7-9 and TRBJ1-5; no clear D. The CDR3 DNA follows: TGTGCCAGCAGCTCCCGGACGGAATATCAGCCCCAGCATTTT. Amino acid sequence: CASSSRTEYQPQHF. The full variable domain, rest sourced from reference TRBV7-9 and TRBJ1-5, is DTGVSQNPRHKITKRGQNVTFRCDPISEHNRLYWYRQTLGQGPEFLTYFQNEAQLEKSRLLSDRFSAERPKGSFSTLEIQRTEQGDSAMYLCASSSRTEYQPQHFGDGTRLSIL.